A selection of T cell receptor beta chains follows, all from one sample in a study of T cell responses to AZD1222 COVID-19 vaccine. Assay used: immunoSEQ multiplex PCR; TCRdb lists only in-frame clones, some missing. Of about 150,000 clones detected, about 93% appear once; the ten largest clones hold roughly 1.3%. The specimen comprised peripheral blood, sampled on day 0 of AZD1222 vaccination. The source is an adult in good health. The CDR3 runs from the conserved cysteine through the conserved F or W. D genes are given only for firm matches. Expanded clones get a size class; other rows say once, few or many, or leave the size out.

D: NA; J: TRBJ1-1; size: once; V: TRBV10-3; DNA: TGTGCCATCAGCGGTAGGGGCGCGTGGGGACCTCAAAAAAACACTGAAGCTTTCTTT; CDR3: CAISGRGAWGPQKNTEAFF
D: NA; J: TRBJ1-3; size: NA; V: TRBV6-1; DNA: TGTGCCAGCAGTGAACGGTACTCTGGAAACACCATATATTTT; CDR3: CASSERYSGNTIYF
D: NA; J: TRBJ1-2; size: NA; V: TRBV3-1/TRBV3-2; DNA: TGTGCCAGCAGCCTAAACCAGGGCGGAGGCTACACCTTC; CDR3: CASSLNQGGGYTF
D: NA; J: TRBJ2-5; size: NA; V: TRBV5-1; DNA: TGCGCCAGCAGCCCCCCAGGTGGAATGACCCAGTACTTC; CDR3: CASSPPGGMTQYF
D: TRBD1; J: TRBJ1-1; size: NA; V: TRBV5-1; DNA: TGCGCCAGCAGCGGACAGGGTAGGACTGAAGCTTTCTTT; CDR3: CASSGQGRTEAFF
D: NA; J: TRBJ1-4; size: NA; V: TRBV10-3; DNA: TGTGCCATCAGTGAGTCCTGGGGGGTCCCCACTAATGAAAAACTGTTTTTT; CDR3: CAISESWGVPTNEKLFF
D: TRBD2; J: TRBJ2-2; size: once; V: TRBV19; DNA: TGTGCCAGTAGGAGCGGGAGGGCCGGGACCGGGGAGCTGTTTTTT; CDR3: CASRSGRAGTGELFF
D: TRBD2; J: TRBJ2-1; size: NA; V: TRBV10-3; DNA: TGTGCCATCAGGATTAGCGGGAGAAATGAGCAGTTCTTC; CDR3: CAIRISGRNEQFF
D: NA; J: TRBJ1-3; size: NA; V: TRBV11-2; DNA: TGTGCCAGCAGCTTAGGTCCAGGATCTGGAAACACCATATATTTT; CDR3: CASSLGPGSGNTIYF
D: NA; J: TRBJ1-2; size: NA; V: TRBV6-1; DNA: TGTGCCAGCAGTGAAGGGGTCTATGGCTACACCTTC; CDR3: CASSEGVYGYTF
D: NA; J: TRBJ1-4; size: NA; V: TRBV5-1; DNA: TGCGCCAGCAGCTTGGGGCAGCTTAATGAAAAACTGTTTTTT; CDR3: CASSLGQLNEKLFF
D: NA; J: TRBJ2-1; size: NA; V: TRBV6-2/TRBV6-3; DNA: TGTGCCAGCAGCGACGGGGGACAAGTATACAATGAGCAGTTCTTC; CDR3: CASSDGGQVYNEQFF
D: NA; J: TRBJ2-5; size: NA; V: TRBV29-1; DNA: TGCAGCGGAGGAGGCGAAGAGACCCAGTACTTC; CDR3: CSGGGEETQYF
D: NA; J: TRBJ2-5; size: NA; V: TRBV11-3; DNA: TGTGCCAGCAGCCCAAAGGGATCGGAGACCCAGTACTTC; CDR3: CASSPKGSETQYF
D: TRBD2; J: TRBJ2-3; size: NA; V: TRBV29-1; DNA: TGCAGCGTTGAATCGTGGGAGGGCCCGGATACGCAGTATTTT; CDR3: CSVESWEGPDTQYF
D: NA; J: TRBJ2-5; size: once; V: TRBV5-4; DNA: TGTGCCAGCAGCTTGGGAACAGGCCTACGGGAGACCCAGTACTTC; CDR3: CASSLGTGLRETQYF
D: NA; J: TRBJ1-2; size: NA; V: TRBV11-2; DNA: TGTGCCAGCAGCCCCACCGGGACAAAGTATGGCTACACCTTC; CDR3: CASSPTGTKYGYTF
D: TRBD2; J: TRBJ2-2; size: NA; V: TRBV3-1/TRBV3-2; DNA: TGTGCCAGCAGCCAAGGTCCCCTAGCGGATAGAAACACCGGGGAGCTGTTTTTT; CDR3: CASSQGPLADRNTGELFF
D: TRBD1; J: TRBJ1-1; size: NA; V: TRBV18; DNA: TGTGCCAGCTCACCAGGGACAGGGACGAACACTGAAGCTTTCTTT; CDR3: CASSPGTGTNTEAFF
D: NA; J: TRBJ1-6; size: NA; V: TRBV18; DNA: TGTGCCAGCTCACCACTGGGTTCTTCGAGCTCCTATAATTCACCCCTCCACTTT; CDR3: CASSPLGSSSSYNSPLHF
D: TRBD1; J: TRBJ2-5; size: once; V: TRBV3-1/TRBV3-2; DNA: TGTGCCAGCAGCCAAGATCCGGGACAGGGCCAGACCCAGTACTTC; CDR3: CASSQDPGQGQTQYF
D: NA; J: TRBJ1-1; size: NA; V: TRBV10-3; DNA: TGTGCCATCAGGGGACCAGCGAACACTGAAGCTTTCTTT; CDR3: CAIRGPANTEAFF
D: TRBD2; J: TRBJ2-3; size: once; V: TRBV7-2; DNA: TGTGCCAGCAGCTTAGTGGCTAGCGGGAGGGGGGGAGATACGCAGTATTTT; CDR3: CASSLVASGRGGDTQYF
D: NA; J: TRBJ2-3; size: NA; V: TRBV4-3; DNA: TGCGCCAGCAGCCAAGGTGTCCAGACAGATACGCAGTATTTT; CDR3: CASSQGVQTDTQYF
D: TRBD2; J: TRBJ2-2; size: NA; V: TRBV6-6; DNA: TGTGCCAGCACTCGGGGGGCCGGGGAGCTGTTTTTT; CDR3: CASTRGAGELFF
D: NA; J: TRBJ2-1; size: NA; V: TRBV9; DNA: TGTGCCAGCAGCTCAAGCGTAGGGACCGGCTCCTACAATGAGCAGTTCTTC; CDR3: CASSSSVGTGSYNEQFF
D: TRBD2; J: TRBJ2-5; size: NA; V: TRBV25-1; DNA: TGTGCCAGCAGTAACGGAGCGGGGAGCCAAGAGACCCAGTACTTC; CDR3: CASSNGAGSQETQYF
D: NA; J: TRBJ1-2; size: NA; V: TRBV7-9; DNA: TGTGCCAGCAGCTTAGCGCTAGGGGGGACCTATGGCTACACCTTC; CDR3: CASSLALGGTYGYTF
D: NA; J: TRBJ1-6; size: NA; V: TRBV27; DNA: TGTGCCAGCAGTTCATCACAGGGCTTTTGGTATAATTCACCCCTCCACTTT; CDR3: CASSSSQGFWYNSPLHF
D: NA; J: TRBJ2-1; size: NA; V: TRBV19; DNA: TGTGCCAGTAGTATCATGACCGAGCAGTTCTTC; CDR3: CASSIMTEQFF
D: TRBD1; J: TRBJ1-6; size: NA; V: TRBV18; DNA: TGTGCCAGCTCGGGACAGGGGAATTCACCCCTCCACTTT; CDR3: CASSGQGNSPLHF
D: TRBD1; J: TRBJ1-1; size: NA; V: TRBV18; DNA: TGTGCCAGCTCACGAACTCCAAGGACAGGGGGCTTGAGCACTGAAGCTTTCTTT; CDR3: CASSRTPRTGGLSTEAFF
D: NA; J: TRBJ2-5; size: NA; V: TRBV3-1/TRBV3-2; DNA: TGTGCCAGCAGCCGAAATCTTCTCGGAACGAGAGAGACCCAGTACTTC; CDR3: CASSRNLLGTRETQYF
D: NA; J: TRBJ1-6; size: NA; V: TRBV2; DNA: TGTGCCAGCACCCATGCCTGGTCCTATAATTCACCCCTCCACTTT; CDR3: CASTHAWSYNSPLHF
D: NA; J: TRBJ1-1; size: NA; V: TRBV29-1; DNA: TGCAGCGTTACACCTATGGAGGAAGGAAGCACTGAAGCTTTCTTT; CDR3: CSVTPMEEGSTEAFF
D: NA; J: TRBJ2-5; size: NA; V: TRBV5-4; DNA: TGTGCCAGCAGCCGTGGGGGGACTCTTAACCAAGAGACCCAGTACTTC; CDR3: CASSRGGTLNQETQYF
D: NA; J: TRBJ1-2; size: NA; V: TRBV7-9; DNA: TGTGCCAGCAGTGGCGGAGGCTACACCTTC; CDR3: CASSGGGYTF
D: TRBD2; J: TRBJ2-3; size: NA; V: TRBV28; DNA: TGTGCCAGCAGTCTCGGGGGGTCGGGCACAGATACGCAGTATTTT; CDR3: CASSLGGSGTDTQYF
D: TRBD2; J: TRBJ2-3; size: NA; V: TRBV4-1; DNA: TGCGCCAGCAGCCAAGGGACTAGCGGGAGAGATACGCAGTATTTT; CDR3: CASSQGTSGRDTQYF
D: TRBD2; J: TRBJ2-5; size: NA; V: TRBV5-4; DNA: TGTGCCAGCAGCCTCGGAGGGACTAGCGGCACAGAAGAGACCCAGTACTTC; CDR3: CASSLGGTSGTEETQYF
D: TRBD1; J: TRBJ1-2; size: NA; V: TRBV6-4; DNA: TGTGCCAGCAGTGACCCGATGAAGGACAGGGACTACTATGGCTACACCTTC; CDR3: CASSDPMKDRDYYGYTF
D: NA; J: TRBJ1-1; size: NA; V: TRBV6-5; DNA: TGTGCCAGCAGTACGTTCACTGAAGCTTTCTTT; CDR3: CASSTFTEAFF
D: NA; J: TRBJ2-4; size: NA; V: TRBV7-9; DNA: TGTGCCAGCAGTGAGGAAAACATTCAGTACTTC; CDR3: CASSEENIQYF